Each of the 25 T cell receptor beta chains below was sequenced from the same sample in a study of cytomegalovirus exposure and HLA in healthy donors. Both 60 Vbeta primers and 13 Jbeta primers went into the PCR. TCRdb's table, derived via immunoSEQ multiplex PCR, lists solely in-frame clones and lacks some. The data hold about 190,000 clones, with less than 90% observed a single time. The sample was PBMCs. The receptors derive from a woman in her twenties or thirties in good health and CMV-seronegative.

About this clone: Other nucleotide sequences from this sample produce the same CDR3. This chain links TRBV18 with TRBJ2-7; 7 bases are a match to TRBD1. The J segment lost 4 bases and the V segment lost 3 bases, leaving 3 bases of the junction unmatched. Germline-derived CDR1 and CDR2 are KGHSH and LQKENI. CDR3 length: 13 amino acids. The CDR3: CASSPGTAYEQYF. The DNA for the CDR3 is TGTGCCAGCTCACCTGGGACAGCTTACGAGCAGTACTTC.

V usage is TRBV6-1 and J usage is TRBJ2-7, with D possibly matching TRBD1 (5 bases). Germline values: CDR1 MNHNS, CDR2 SASEGT. CDR3 length equals 13 residues. V was clipped by 7 bases and J by 5 bases, with 15 bases between them. The CDR3 DNA sequence: TGTGCCAGCAAAGCAGGGTCTTCGAACGAGCAGTACTTC. Translated, it gives CASKAGSSNEQYF.

J is TRBJ1-3 and V is TRBV11-2, with D maybe TRBD1 (5 bases). The CDR3 is 17 residues long. V dropped 5 bases and J dropped 0 bases, with 17 bases sitting between them. Germline V gene sequence: CDR1 SGHAT, CDR2 FQNNGV. CDR3 residues: CASSRPGWGTSGNTIYF. In DNA, the CDR3 is TGTGCCAGCAGCCGACCAGGCTGGGGCACCTCTGGAAACACCATATATTTT.

The chain uses TRBV11-2 and TRBJ2-1; D gene ambiguous. Germline CDR1 and CDR2: SGHAT and FQNNGV. The CDR3 extends over 15 amino acids. Deletions cut 4 bases from V and 6 bases from J, with 16 bases between. In DNA, the CDR3 is TGTGCCAGCAGCTCTTTGAGAAGTGGGCCCAATGAGCAGTTCTTC. Its translation: CASSSLRSGPNEQFF.

The count of this clone is one. The V gene is TRBV11-2, the J gene TRBJ2-3, with D tentatively TRBD2 (6 bases). V was clipped by 8 bases and J by 10 bases, with 13 bases between them. CDR1 and CDR2 from the germline V gene are SGHAT and FQNNGV. This CDR3 has 11 amino acids. CDR3 coding DNA: TGTGCCAGCGCATGGGGAGGAGCGCAGTATTTT. Translation gives CASAWGGAQYF.

This clone has only one observation. The chain carries TRBV10-1 and TRBJ2-1, with TRBD2 matching 12 bases. Germline V lookup: CDR1 WNHNN, CDR2 SYGVQD (reference sequence). The CDR3 contains 16 residues. V lost 6 bases and J lost 9; bases outside the gene matches: 12. CDR3 amino acids: CASRVPSGGAVTEQFF. CDR3 sequence (DNA): TGCGCCAGCAGGGTACCTAGCGGGGGGGCCGTGACTGAGCAGTTCTTC.

The chain recombines TRBV30 with TRBJ2-5; TRBD1 is a possible D gene (6 bases). V dropped 2 bases and J dropped 1 base, with 8 bases sitting between them. Germline-derived CDR1 and CDR2 are GTSNPN and SVGIG (reference sequence). This CDR3 spans 13 amino acids. CDR3 loop: CAWSRGIQETQYF. The DNA for the CDR3 is TGTGCCTGGAGTAGGGGGATCCAAGAGACCCAGTACTTC.

The rearrangement joins TRBV5-1 to TRBJ2-5, with TRBD2 identical over 14 bases. In germline, CDR1 is SGHRS, CDR2 YFSETQ. The CDR3 extends over 19 amino acids. V lost 3 bases and J lost 6; bases outside the gene matches: 16. The CDR3 loop reads CASSSFNSRLAGGLKTQYF. CDR3 bases: TGCGCCAGCAGCTCTTTTAATTCCAGACTAGCGGGGGGGCTGAAGACCCAGTACTTC.

In this sample, this clone turned up once. The chain employs TRBV5-1 and TRBJ2-5, with 9 bases lining up with TRBD2. V gave up 0 bases and J gave up 5 bases; unmatched junction bases: 11. Germline lookup yields CDR1 SGHRS and CDR2 YFSETQ. The CDR3 length is 17 residues. Here the CDR3 reads CASSLVGSGSFRETQYF. Written as DNA, the CDR3 is TGCGCCAGCAGCTTGGTGGGTAGCGGGAGTTTCCGGGAGACCCAGTACTTC.

This clone has just a few counts. The chain links TRBV6-1 to TRBJ1-1; D may be TRBD1 (6 bases). The CDR3 sequence is 14 residues long. Germline CDR1 reads MNHNS; CDR2 reads SASEGT. V was pared by 2 bases and J by 5 bases, with 12 bases between. The CDR3 here is CASSELGRGTEAFF. The CDR3 DNA reads as TGTGCCAGCAGTGAATTGGGCAGGGGTACTGAAGCTTTCTTT.

This chain joins TRBV5-1 and TRBJ2-2; 7 positions agree with TRBD1. V was clipped by 9 bases and J by 4 bases; unmatched bases: 6. The length of the CDR3 is 13 residues. Germline loops: CDR1 SGHRS, CDR2 YFSETQ. In DNA form, the CDR3 reads TGCGCCACCAGACAGGGAACCACCGGGGAGCTGTTTTTT. This codes for CATRQGTTGELFF.

This chain connects TRBV5-1 to TRBJ2-2, with a possible D match to TRBD1 (5 bases). Germline V gene sequence: CDR1 SGHRS, CDR2 YFSETQ. The CDR3 extends over 15 amino acids. V was cut by 4 bases and J by 5 bases, with 15 bases left in between. The CDR3 loop reads CASSLVTGYTGELFF. The CDR3 nucleotides are TGCGCCAGCAGCCTGGTAACAGGTTATACCGGGGAGCTGTTTTTT.

The sample holds a few counts of this clone. V is TRBV28 and J is TRBJ2-7; 10 bases are a match to TRBD2. CDR3 size: 15 residues. Per germline, CDR1 MDHEN and CDR2 SYDVKM. V was clipped by 6 bases and J by 2 bases; unmatched bases: 7. CDR3 DNA: TGTGCCAGCAGGAGAACTAGCGGGGCTACCTACGAGCAGTACTTC. Translated: CASRRTSGATYEQYF.

CDR3 coding DNA: TGTGCCACCAGTCCTGACAGGGGGGGACCTGAAGCTTTCTTT. Protein product: CATSPDRGGPEAFF. The chain combines TRBV15 with TRBJ1-1, with 9 positions matching TRBD1. With V trimmed by 6 bases and J by 6 bases, 8 bases remained unmatched. In germline, CDR1 is LNHNV, CDR2 YYDKDF (reference sequence). The CDR3 is 14 amino acids.

The chain links TRBV5-6 to TRBJ2-2, with 7 bases identical to TRBD2. Trimming at V came to 3 bases and at J to 6 bases, leaving 8 bases not matched to a gene. Germline assignment: CDR1 SGHDT and CDR2 YYEEEE. The CDR3 sequence is 15 residues long. The CDR3 protein is CASSSRQGGPGELFF. CDR3 nucleotides: TGTGCCAGCAGCTCAAGGCAGGGAGGGCCCGGGGAGCTGTTTTTT. The full variable domain, completed using reference TRBV5-6 and TRBJ2-2, is DAGVTQSPTHLIKTRGQQVTLRCSPKSGHDTVSWYQQALGQGPQFIFQYYEEEERQRGNFPDRFSGHQFPNYSSELNVNALLLGDSALYLCASSSRQGGPGELFFGEGSRLTVL.

The chain couples TRBV2 to TRBJ2-2; 9 bases match TRBD1. After removal of 8 bases from V and 5 bases from J, the junction contained 3 bases not matched to a gene. Germline values: CDR1 SNHLY, CDR2 FYNNEI. The CDR3 runs to 13 residues. The CDR3 reads CASLQGATGELFF. CDR3 nucleotides: TGTGCCAGCTTACAGGGGGCGACCGGGGAGCTGTTTTTT.

The chain combines TRBV5-6 with TRBJ1-2; possible D gene TRBD1, 5 bases. Germline V gene lookup returns CDR1 SGHDT and CDR2 YYEEEE. Between the trimmed V and J ends, which lost 3 bases and 5 bases, there was a span of 11 bases. The CDR3 consists of 13 residues. This chain's CDR3 is CASSSPGLYGYTF. The CDR3 nucleotides read TGTGCCAGCAGCTCCCCGGGACTATATGGCTACACCTTC.

The J gene is TRBJ1-2, the V gene TRBV7-2, with 10 nucleotides matching TRBD1. CDR1 is SGHTA, CDR2 FQGNSA, per germline. The CDR3 consists of 17 residues. After removal of 4 bases from V and 4 bases from J, the junction contained 12 bases not matched to a gene. In DNA form, the CDR3 reads TGTGCCAGCAGCTCTAGACCCCCGGGACAGGGGTCCTATGGCTACACCTTC. Amino acids: CASSSRPPGQGSYGYTF.

The genes are TRBV7-2 and TRBJ2-5, with TRBD2 as a possible D gene (5 bases). Per the germline V gene, CDR1 is SGHTA and CDR2 is FQGNSA. The CDR3 has 16 residues. Trimming took 0 bases from V and 5 from J, leaving 16 bases between them. CDR3 in amino acids: CASSLAGSGRRETQYF. The DNA of the CDR3 is TGTGCCAGCAGCTTAGCCGGATCTGGGAGAAGGGAGACCCAGTACTTC.

This rearrangement joins TRBV7-9 to TRBJ1-2, with unresolved D. The V end lost 2 bases, the J end lost 7 bases, and 11 bases lay between the germline ends. Per germline, CDR1 SEHNR and CDR2 FQNEAQ (reference sequence). The length of the CDR3 is 13 residues. CDR3 residues: CASSLMSGSGYTF. The CDR3 coding sequence is TGTGCCAGCAGCTTAATGTCCGGGAGTGGCTACACCTTC.

This chain links TRBV2 with TRBJ2-7, with TRBD1 matching over 8 bases. V was clipped by 4 bases and J by 3 bases; unmatched bases: 5. There are 14 residues in the CDR3. The V gene's germline CDR1 is SNHLY and CDR2 FYNNEI. The CDR3 DNA is TGTGCCAGCAGTGCGGACAGGGTCTTCTACGAGCAGTACTTC. It is translated as CASSADRVFYEQYF.

The rearrangement joins TRBV28 to TRBJ2-7; TRBD2 matches at 8 bases. Germline trimming cut 4 bases from V and 2 bases from J; bases unmatched to any gene: 7. CDR3 length: 15 residues. Germline CDR1 MDHEN, CDR2 SYDVKM. Here the CDR3 reads CASSYRGGSTYEQYF. CDR3 bases: TGTGCCAGCAGTTATCGGGGGGGCAGTACCTACGAGCAGTACTTC.

This chain links TRBV19 with TRBJ1-1, with a tentative D call TRBD1 (6 bases). With 7 bases removed from V and 1 base from J, the gap between germline ends came to 16 bases. The CDR3 length is 15 residues. Germline loops: CDR1 LNHDA, CDR2 SQIVND (reference sequence). The CDR3 bases are TGTGCCAGTACCTCGAACCCACAGGGGAACACTGAAGCTTTCTTT. Its translation: CASTSNPQGNTEAFF.

The gene calls are TRBV6-1 and TRBJ1-1, with 7 bases fitting TRBD1. This CDR3 is 14 amino acids long. J was trimmed by 6 bases and V by 3 bases; bases with no gene match: 7. Germline assignment: CDR1 MNHNS and CDR2 SASEGT. The CDR3 reads CASSERRGLAEAFF. The CDR3 region has the DNA TGTGCCAGCAGTGAGCGGAGGGGGCTTGCTGAAGCTTTCTTT.

This sequence joins TRBV18 and TRBJ2-1, with a tentative D call TRBD1 (5 bases). The CDR3 spans 12 residues. Trimming took 3 bases from V and 10 from J, leaving 10 bases between them. Germline CDR1 KGHSH, CDR2 LQKENI. This chain's CDR3 is CASSPQGSEQFF. The CDR3 region has the DNA TGTGCCAGCTCACCCCAGGGATCGGAGCAGTTCTTC.